This T cell receptor beta chain was recovered during a study of blood T cell repertoires in COVID-19. Method: immunoSEQ multiplex PCR; TCRdb's copy keeps in-frame clones and lacks some. This sample yields more than 250,000 clones, of which around nine tenths are seen a single time; approximately 2.4% belongs to the top ten. The CDR3 runs to 14 residues. After removal of 6 bases from V and 3 bases from J, the junction contained 5 bases not matched to a gene. Germline V gene lookup returns CDR1 MNHEY and CDR2 SMNVEV (reference sequence). Recovered status applied to Cohort 3 donors who had two consecutive negative PCRs. It also applied to those with clearance or with symptom resolution.

The source material was PBMCs or T cells enriched from blood (not recorded which). This sequence was found in a woman between 18 and 30 years old who had recovered from COVID-19. The chain employs TRBV27 and TRBJ2-7, with TRBD1 matching over 10 bases. The CDR3 nucleotides read TGTGCCAGCAGCTGGACAGGGGGAATCTACGAGCAGTACTTC. Its protein product is CASSWTGGIYEQYF.